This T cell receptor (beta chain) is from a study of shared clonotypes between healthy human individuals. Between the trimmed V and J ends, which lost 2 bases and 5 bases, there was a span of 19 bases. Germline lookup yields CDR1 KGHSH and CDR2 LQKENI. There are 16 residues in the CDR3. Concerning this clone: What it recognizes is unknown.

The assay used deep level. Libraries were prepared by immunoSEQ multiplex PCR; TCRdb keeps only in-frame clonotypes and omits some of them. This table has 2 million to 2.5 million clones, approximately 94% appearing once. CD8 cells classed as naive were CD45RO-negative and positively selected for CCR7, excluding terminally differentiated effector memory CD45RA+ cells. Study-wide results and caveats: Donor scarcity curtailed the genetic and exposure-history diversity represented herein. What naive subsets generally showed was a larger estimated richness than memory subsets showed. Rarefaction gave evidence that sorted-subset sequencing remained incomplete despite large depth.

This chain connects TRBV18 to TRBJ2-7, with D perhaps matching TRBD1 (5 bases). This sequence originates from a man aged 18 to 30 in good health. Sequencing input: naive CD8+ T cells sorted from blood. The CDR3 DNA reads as TGTGCCAGCTCACCAACGCAAGGACAAGGGGTCCACGAGCAGTACTTC. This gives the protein CASSPTQGQGVHEQYF.